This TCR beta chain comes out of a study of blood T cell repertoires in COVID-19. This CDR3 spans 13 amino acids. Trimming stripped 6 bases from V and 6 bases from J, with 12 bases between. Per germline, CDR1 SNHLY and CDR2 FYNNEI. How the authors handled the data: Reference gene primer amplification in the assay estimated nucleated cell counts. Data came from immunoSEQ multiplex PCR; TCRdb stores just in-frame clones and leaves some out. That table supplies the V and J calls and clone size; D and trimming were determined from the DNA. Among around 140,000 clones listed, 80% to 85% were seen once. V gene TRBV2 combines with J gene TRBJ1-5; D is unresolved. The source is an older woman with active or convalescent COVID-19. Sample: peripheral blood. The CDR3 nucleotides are TGTGCCAGCAGGCGAGGGTACGGTCAGCCCCAGCATTTT. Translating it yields CASRRGYGQPQHF.